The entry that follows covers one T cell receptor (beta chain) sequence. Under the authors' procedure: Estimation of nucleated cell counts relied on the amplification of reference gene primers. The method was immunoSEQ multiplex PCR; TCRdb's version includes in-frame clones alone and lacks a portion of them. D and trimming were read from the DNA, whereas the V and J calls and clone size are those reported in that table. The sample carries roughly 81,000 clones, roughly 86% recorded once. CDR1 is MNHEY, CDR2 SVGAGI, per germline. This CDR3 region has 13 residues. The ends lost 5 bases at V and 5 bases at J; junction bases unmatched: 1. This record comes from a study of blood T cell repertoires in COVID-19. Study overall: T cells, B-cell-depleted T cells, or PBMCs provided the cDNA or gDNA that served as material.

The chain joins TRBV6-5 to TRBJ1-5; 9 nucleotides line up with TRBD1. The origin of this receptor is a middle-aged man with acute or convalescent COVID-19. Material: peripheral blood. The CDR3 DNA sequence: TGTGCCAGCAGTCGGGACAGGGATCAGCCCCAGCATTTT. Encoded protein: CASSRDRDQPQHF.